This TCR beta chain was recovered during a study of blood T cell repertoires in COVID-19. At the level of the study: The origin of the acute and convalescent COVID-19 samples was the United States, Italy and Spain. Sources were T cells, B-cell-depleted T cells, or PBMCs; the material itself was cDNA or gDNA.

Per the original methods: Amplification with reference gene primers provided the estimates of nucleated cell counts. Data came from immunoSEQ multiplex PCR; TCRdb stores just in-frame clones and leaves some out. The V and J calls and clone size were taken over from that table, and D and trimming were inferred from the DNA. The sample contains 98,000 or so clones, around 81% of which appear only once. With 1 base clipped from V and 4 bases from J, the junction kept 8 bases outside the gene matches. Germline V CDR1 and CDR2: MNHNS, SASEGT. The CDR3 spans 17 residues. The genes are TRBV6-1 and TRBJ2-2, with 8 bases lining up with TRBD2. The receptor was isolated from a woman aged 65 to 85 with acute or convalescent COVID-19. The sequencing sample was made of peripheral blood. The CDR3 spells CASSEGLAGAVTGELFF. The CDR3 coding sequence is TGTGCCAGCAGTGAAGGGCTAGCGGGCGCGGTCACCGGGGAGCTGTTTTTT.